This T cell receptor beta chain was recovered during a study of T cells in Graves' hyperthyroidism and ophthalmopathy. Study details: At initial diagnosis, before any treatment had begun, peripheral blood was obtained.

Germline CDR1 is MGHRA and CDR2 is YSYEKL. The CDR3 contains 15 residues. V shed 3 bases and J 8 bases; nucleotides not matched to a gene: 5. TCR beta CDR3 regions were amplified from RNA. Using the HTBI primer set, a first-round RT-PCR was run on the TCR CDR3. MiXCR was run by TCRdb on the multiplex PCR reads, yielding one entry per CDR3 protein. In the table there are 400,000 to 550,000 distinct CDR3 sequences, around a quarter of which are singletons. The clonotype originates from a woman aged 25 to 39 with Graves' ophthalmopathy. The source material was blood. This sequence joins TRBV4-1 and TRBJ2-2; 11 bases are shared with TRBD2. DNA for the CDR3: TGCGCCAGCAGCCACTTACTAGCGGGGGTAGGGGAGCTGTTTTTT. Translation: CASSHLLAGVGELFF.